This is a list of T cell receptor beta chains from one sample in a study of monozygotic twins with inflammatory bowel disease. TCRdb reprocessed the 5' RACE reads; each CDR3 protein has one entry and no DNA is given. The data include 88,000 or so distinct CDR3 sequences; the top ten clones carry around 7.2%. The sequencing input was blood. Receptors were obtained from a human donor with ulcerative colitis or Crohn's disease, or a healthy co-twin of an affected twin (not recorded which). Each CDR3 is given with its conserved first and last residue.

>13|TRBJ1-1|TRBV5-1
CASSLDFYTEAFF
>16|TRBJ2-3|TRBV20-1
CSASPRGGARTDTQYF
>15|TRBJ2-7|TRBV13
CASSFSGGTTYEQYF
>15|TRBJ2-1|TRBV29-1
CSVKYRGAPDNEQFF
>17|TRBJ1-3|TRBV7-3
CASSLTGDTASGNTIYF
>14|TRBJ2-3|TRBV7-9
CATSGTGGLDTQYF
>14|TRBJ2-3|TRBV5-1
CASSLGLADDTQYF
>13|TRBJ2-3|TRBV3-1
CASSHVVADTQYF
>15|TRBJ2-1|TRBV7-6
CASSRSGTGWDEQFF
>15|TRBJ1-1|TRBV25-1
CASSDKPFKSTEAFF
>17|TRBJ2-7|TRBV6-1
CASSEARWVTPSYEQYF
>14|TRBJ1-2|TRBV6-1
CASSVTGTAYGYTF
>17|TRBJ1-5|TRBV20-1
CSARKDGWDVGNQPQHF
>15|TRBJ2-4|TRBV5-1
CASSYGQNPRNIQYF
>14|TRBJ1-1|TRBV5-1
CASSLGRGGPEAFF
>16|TRBJ2-1|TRBV7-8
CASSPQTSGGRNEQFF
>12|TRBJ2-7|TRBV5-1
CASSPGLYEQYF
>15|TRBJ2-1|TRBV4-1
CASSQGTRANNEQFF
>15|TRBJ2-5|TRBV2
CASSEALGRQETQYF
>17|TRBJ2-3|TRBV7-2
CASSSRTSGSSTDTQYF
>16|TRBJ2-3|TRBV7-2
CASRSSGGAGTDTQYF
>14|TRBJ1-4|TRBV13
CASSPRGHSEKLFF
>13|TRBJ2-7|TRBV3-1
CASGLGNLYEQYF
>11|TRBJ2-2|TRBV7-2
CASSPGGELFF
>14|TRBJ1-5|TRBV5-1
CASSEGTVNQPQHF
>14|TRBJ1-2|TRBV12-3/TRBV12-4
CATLGGQGDLGYTF
>15|TRBJ2-5|TRBV2
CASSVGLGGQGTQYF
>11|TRBJ2-4|TRBV29-1
CSVVYRNIQYF
>14|TRBJ2-7|TRBV27
CATRRGAGSYEQYF
>13|TRBJ1-2|TRBV5-1
CASSWTGGGGYTF
>12|TRBJ2-2|TRBV20-1
CTAADNTGELFF
>17|TRBJ2-5|TRBV7-6
CASSLEGGTHSVKTQYF
>11|TRBJ2-1|TRBV3-1
CASSDRDEQFF
>14|TRBJ2-7|TRBV5-1
CASSLRGQVYEQYF
>13|TRBJ2-3|TRBV12-3/TRBV12-4
CAGSLALGDTQYF
>20|TRBJ1-5|TRBV5-4
CASSFRMVSTDRYSNQPQHF
>13|TRBJ2-3|TRBV5-1
CASVLQGTDTQYF
>18|TRBJ2-3|TRBV18
CASSQPRLAGGSTDTQYF
>16|TRBJ2-2|TRBV2
CASSLGIRQNTGELFF
>15|TRBJ1-1|TRBV5-5
CASSFLPEPNTEAFF
>15|TRBJ1-2|TRBV5-1
CASIPFPGEGWGYTF
>16|TRBJ2-1|TRBV10-3
CALSAADSGAYNEQFF
>15|TRBJ2-3|TRBV5-5
CASSLSPTSTDTQYF
>11|TRBJ2-7|TRBV5-1
CASSSPGEQYF
>13|TRBJ1-1|TRBV29-1
CSVEGQPNTEAFF
>14|TRBJ2-5|TRBV29-1
CSVVTGDLGETQYF
>12|TRBJ2-1|TRBV20-1
CSARRADNEQFF
>15|TRBJ1-2|TRBV6-1
CASMEKGYAAQGYTF
>15|TRBJ2-7|TRBV6-1
CASSEVGTNTYEQYF
>12|TRBJ1-1|TRBV12-3/TRBV12-4
CASSLVYTEAFF
>13|TRBJ2-5|TRBV2
CASSVRVQETQYF
>15|TRBJ1-2|TRBV10-3
CAIYKPDRVGDGYTF
>17|TRBJ2-5|TRBV7-2
CASSLSRLASSQETQYF
>15|TRBJ1-4|TRBV5-1
CASSSVGGGNEKLFF
>18|TRBJ1-4|TRBV5-1
CASSLDRGIHATNEKLFF